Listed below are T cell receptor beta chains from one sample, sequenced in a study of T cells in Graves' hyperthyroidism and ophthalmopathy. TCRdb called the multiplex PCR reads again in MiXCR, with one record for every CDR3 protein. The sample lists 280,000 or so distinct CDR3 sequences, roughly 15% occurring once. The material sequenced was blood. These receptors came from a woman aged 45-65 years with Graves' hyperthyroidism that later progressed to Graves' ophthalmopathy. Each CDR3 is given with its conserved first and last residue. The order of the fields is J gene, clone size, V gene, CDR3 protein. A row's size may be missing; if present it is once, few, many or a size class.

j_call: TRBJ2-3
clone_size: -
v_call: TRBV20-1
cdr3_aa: CSAQLGVGTDTQYF

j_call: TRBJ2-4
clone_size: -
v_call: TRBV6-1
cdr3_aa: CASSSGAGKNIQYF

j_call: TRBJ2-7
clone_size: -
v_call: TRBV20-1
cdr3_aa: CSARPRKHEQYF

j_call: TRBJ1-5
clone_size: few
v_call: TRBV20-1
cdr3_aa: CSAYKGDQPQHF

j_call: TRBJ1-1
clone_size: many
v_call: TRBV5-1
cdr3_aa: CASSNGPSGEAFF

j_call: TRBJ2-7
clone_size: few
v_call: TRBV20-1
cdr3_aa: CSARVFPSAGAYEQYF

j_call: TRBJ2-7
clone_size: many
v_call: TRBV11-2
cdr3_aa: CASSLYYGSYEQYF

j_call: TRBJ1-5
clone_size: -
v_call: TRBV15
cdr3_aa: CATSRDLGQGGDNQPQHF

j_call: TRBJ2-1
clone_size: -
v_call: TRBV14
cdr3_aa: CASSQSTMIGEKEQFF

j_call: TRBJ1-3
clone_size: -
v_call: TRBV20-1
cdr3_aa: CRANRVAGNTIYF